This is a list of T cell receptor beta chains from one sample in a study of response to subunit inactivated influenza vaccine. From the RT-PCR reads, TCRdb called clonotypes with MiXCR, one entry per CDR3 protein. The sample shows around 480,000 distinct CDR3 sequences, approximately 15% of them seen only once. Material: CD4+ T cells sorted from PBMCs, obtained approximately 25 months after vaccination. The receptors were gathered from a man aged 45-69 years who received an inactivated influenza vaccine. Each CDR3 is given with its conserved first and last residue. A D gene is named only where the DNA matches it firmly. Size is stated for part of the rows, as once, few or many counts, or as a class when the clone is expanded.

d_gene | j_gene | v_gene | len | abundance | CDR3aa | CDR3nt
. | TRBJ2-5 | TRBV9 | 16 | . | CASSVGATDDMETQYF | TGTGCCAGCAGCGTAGGCGCTACCGACGATATGGAGACCCAGTACTTC
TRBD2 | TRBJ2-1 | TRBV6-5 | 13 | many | CASSSPGLAGVFF | TGTGCCAGCAGTTCACCGGGACTAGCGGGAGTGTTCTTC
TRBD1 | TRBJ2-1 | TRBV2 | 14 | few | CASTGGQGTNEQFF | TGTGCCAGCACGGGGGGACAGGGTACCAATGAGCAGTTCTTC
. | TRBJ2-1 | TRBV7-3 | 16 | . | CASSLNSPGAYSEQFF | TGTGCCAGCAGCTTAAATTCCCCAGGGGCCTACAGTGAGCAGTTCTTC
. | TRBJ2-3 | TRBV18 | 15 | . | CASSPNRALGDTQYF | TGTGCCAGCTCACCTAACAGGGCACTCGGGGATACGCAGTATTTT
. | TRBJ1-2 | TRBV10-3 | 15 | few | CAISELVGGSYGYTF | TGTGCCATCAGTGAGCTCGTCGGAGGTAGCTATGGCTACACCTTC
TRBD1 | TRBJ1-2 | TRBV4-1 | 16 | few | CASSQGGQGLVGGYTF | TGCGCCAGCAGCCAAGGAGGACAGGGGTTAGTTGGAGGCTACACCTTC
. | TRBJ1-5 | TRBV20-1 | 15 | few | CSATLQGVGNQPQHF | TGCAGTGCTACGCTGCAGGGAGTAGGCAATCAGCCCCAGCATTTT
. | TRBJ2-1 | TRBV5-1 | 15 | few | CASSLSTGGHNEQFF | TGCGCCAGCAGCTTGTCGACAGGAGGGCACAATGAGCAGTTCTTC
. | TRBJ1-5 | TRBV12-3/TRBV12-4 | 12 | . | CASSFAVQPQHF | TGTGCCAGCAGTTTTGCGGTTCAGCCCCAGCATTTT
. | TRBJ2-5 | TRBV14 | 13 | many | CASSRGLKETQYF | TGTGCCAGCAGCCGTGGACTAAAAGAGACCCAGTACTTC
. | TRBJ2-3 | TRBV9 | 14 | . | CASSVVAYTDTQYF | TGTGCCAGCAGCGTAGTGGCCTACACAGATACGCAGTATTTT
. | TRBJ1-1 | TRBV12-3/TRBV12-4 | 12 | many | CASSFQNTEAFF | TGTGCCAGCAGTTTTCAGAACACTGAAGCTTTCTTT
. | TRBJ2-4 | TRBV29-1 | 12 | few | CSASSAKNIQYF | TGCAGCGCTTCCTCTGCCAAAAACATTCAGTACTTC
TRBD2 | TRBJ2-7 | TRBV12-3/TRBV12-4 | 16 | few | CASSSGELAGTYEQYF | TGTGCCAGCAGCAGTGGGGAACTAGCGGGAACCTACGAGCAGTACTTC
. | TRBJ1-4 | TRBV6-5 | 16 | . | CASSSLDGRRNEKLFF | TGTGCCAGCAGTTCCCTGGATGGCAGGAGAAATGAAAAACTGTTTTTT
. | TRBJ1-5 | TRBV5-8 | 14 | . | CASSDGHSNQPQHF | TGTGCCAGCAGCGACGGACATAGCAATCAGCCCCAGCATTTT
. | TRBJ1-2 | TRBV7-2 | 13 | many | CASSLGGDYGYTF | TGTGCCAGCAGCTTAGGAGGGGACTATGGCTACACCTTC
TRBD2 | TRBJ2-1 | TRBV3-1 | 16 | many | CASSPLAGGTYNEQFF | TGTGCCAGCAGCCCTTTAGCGGGGGGGACCTACAATGAGCAGTTCTTC
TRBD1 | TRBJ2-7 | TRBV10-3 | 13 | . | CAISRTGYYEQYF | TGTGCCATCAGCAGGACAGGTTACTACGAGCAGTACTTC
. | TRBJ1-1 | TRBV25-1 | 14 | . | CASSETSMNTEAFF | TGTGCCAGCAGTGAAACAAGCATGAACACTGAAGCTTTCTTT
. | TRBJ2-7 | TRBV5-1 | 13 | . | CASSLSSQGEQYF | TGCGCCAGCAGTTTGTCGTCCCAGGGCGAGCAGTACTTC
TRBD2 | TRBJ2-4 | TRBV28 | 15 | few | CASSPGLAGRNIQYF | TGTGCCAGCAGCCCGGGACTAGCGGGGAGAAACATTCAGTACTTC
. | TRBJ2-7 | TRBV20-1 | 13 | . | CSARRAGNYEQYF | TGCAGTGCTAGACGTGCAGGGAACTACGAGCAGTACTTC
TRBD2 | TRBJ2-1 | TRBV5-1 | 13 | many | CASSPRTSYEQFF | TGCGCCAGCAGCCCACGGACTAGCTATGAGCAGTTCTTC
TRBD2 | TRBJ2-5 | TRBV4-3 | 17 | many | CASSQSPRAGVQETQYF | TGCGCCAGCAGCCAAAGCCCCCGGGCGGGGGTACAAGAGACCCAGTACTTC
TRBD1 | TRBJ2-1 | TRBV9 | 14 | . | CASSAGQGDNEQFF | TGTGCCAGCAGCGCGGGACAGGGGGACAATGAGCAGTTCTTC
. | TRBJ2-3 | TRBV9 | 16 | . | CASSVREGSSTDTQYF | TGTGCCAGCAGCGTACGAGAGGGCTCTAGCACAGATACGCAGTATTTT
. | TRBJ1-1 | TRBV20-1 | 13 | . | CSAIHTTNTEAFF | TGCAGTGCTATCCATACAACGAACACTGAAGCTTTCTTT
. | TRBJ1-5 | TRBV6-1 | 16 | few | CASSEIDRNSNQPQHF | TGTGCCAGCAGTGAAATCGACCGGAATAGCAATCAGCCCCAGCATTTT
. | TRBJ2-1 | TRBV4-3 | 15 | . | CASSQGGWVIDEQFF | TGCGCCAGCAGCCAAGGGGGTTGGGTTATCGATGAGCAGTTCTTC
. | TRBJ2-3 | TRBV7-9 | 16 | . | CASSQGLAEIRDTQYF | TGTGCCAGCAGCCAGGGGTTAGCGGAGATCCGGGATACGCAGTATTTT
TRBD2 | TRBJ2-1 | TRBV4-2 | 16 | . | CASSQGLAGEYNEQFF | TGTGCCAGCAGCCAAGGACTAGCGGGGGAGTACAATGAGCAGTTCTTC
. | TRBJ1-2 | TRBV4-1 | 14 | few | CASSQDYGDYGYTF | TGCGCCAGCAGCCAAGATTACGGAGACTATGGCTACACCTTC
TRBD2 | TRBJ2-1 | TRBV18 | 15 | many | CASSPLAGEYNEQFF | TGTGCCAGCTCACCACTAGCGGGGGAATACAATGAGCAGTTCTTC
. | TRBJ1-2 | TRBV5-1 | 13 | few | CASSLDFNYGYTF | TGCGCCAGCAGCTTGGACTTCAACTATGGCTACACCTTC
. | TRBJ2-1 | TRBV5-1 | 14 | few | CASSLASRGSVWFF | TGCGCCAGCAGCTTGGCAAGTAGGGGGAGTGTATGGTTCTTC
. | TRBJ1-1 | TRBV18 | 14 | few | CASSPSRGSTEAFF | TGTGCCAGCTCACCATCGAGGGGAAGCACTGAAGCTTTCTTT
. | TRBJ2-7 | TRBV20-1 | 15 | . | CSARDTRPRNYEQYF | TGCAGTGCTAGAGATACTCGACCAAGGAATTACGAGCAGTACTTC
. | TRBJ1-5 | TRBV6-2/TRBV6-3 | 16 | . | CASRIDTPYSNQPQHF | TGTGCCAGCAGGATTGACACTCCATATAGCAATCAGCCCCAGCATTTT
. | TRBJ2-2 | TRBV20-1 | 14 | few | CSAPGRMNTGELFF | TGCAGTGCTCCGGGACGGATGAACACCGGGGAGCTGTTTTTT
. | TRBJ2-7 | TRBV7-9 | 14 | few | CASSLTPTAYEQYF | TGTGCCAGCAGCTTAACCCCTACGGCATACGAGCAGTACTTC